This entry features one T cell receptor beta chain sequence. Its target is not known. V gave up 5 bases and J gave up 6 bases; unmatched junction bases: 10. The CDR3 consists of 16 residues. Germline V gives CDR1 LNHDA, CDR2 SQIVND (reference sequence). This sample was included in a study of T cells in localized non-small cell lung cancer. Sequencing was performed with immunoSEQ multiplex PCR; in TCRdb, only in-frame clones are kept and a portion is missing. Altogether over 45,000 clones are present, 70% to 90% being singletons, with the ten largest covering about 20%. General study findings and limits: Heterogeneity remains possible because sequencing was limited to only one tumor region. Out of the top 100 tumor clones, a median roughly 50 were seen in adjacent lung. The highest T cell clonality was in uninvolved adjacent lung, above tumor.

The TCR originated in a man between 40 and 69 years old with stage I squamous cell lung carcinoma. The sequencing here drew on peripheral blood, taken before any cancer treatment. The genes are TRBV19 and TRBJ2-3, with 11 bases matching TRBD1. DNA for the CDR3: TGTGCCAGTAGTCCCTGGACAGGGGGCGTAGGGGATACGCAGTATTTT. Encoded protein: CASSPWTGGVGDTQYF.